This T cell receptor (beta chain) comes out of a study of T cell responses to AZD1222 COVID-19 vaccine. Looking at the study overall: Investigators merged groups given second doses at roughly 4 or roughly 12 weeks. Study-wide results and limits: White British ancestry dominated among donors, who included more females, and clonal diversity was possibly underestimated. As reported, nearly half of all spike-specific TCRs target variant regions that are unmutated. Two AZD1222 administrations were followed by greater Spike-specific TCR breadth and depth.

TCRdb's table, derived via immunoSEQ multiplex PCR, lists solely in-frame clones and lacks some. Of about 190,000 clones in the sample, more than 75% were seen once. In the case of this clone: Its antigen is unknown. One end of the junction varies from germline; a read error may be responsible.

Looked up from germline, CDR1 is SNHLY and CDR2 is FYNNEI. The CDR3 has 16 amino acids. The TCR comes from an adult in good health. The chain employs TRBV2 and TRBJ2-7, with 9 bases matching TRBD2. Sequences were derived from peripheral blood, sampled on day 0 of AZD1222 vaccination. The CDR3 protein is CASREAPSGEYYEQYF. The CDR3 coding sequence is TGTGCCAGCAGGGAAGCCCCTAGCGGGGAGTACTACGAGCAGTACTTC. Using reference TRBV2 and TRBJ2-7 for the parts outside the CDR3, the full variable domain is EPEVTQTPSHQVTQMGQEVILRCVPISNHLYFYWYRQILGQKVEFLVSFYNNEISEKSEIFDDQFSVERPDGSNFTLKIRSTKLEDSAMYFCASREAPSGEYYEQYFGPGTRLTVT.